These 27 T cell receptor beta chains came from one sample sequenced in a study of cytomegalovirus exposure and HLA in healthy donors. 13 Jbeta primers and 60 Vbeta primers were used for the PCR. Produced via immunoSEQ multiplex PCR; TCRdb's table is partial and in-frame only. The sample contains around 210,000 clones, about three quarters of which appear only once. Sequencing input: PBMCs. These receptors all come from a boy younger than 18 in good health and CMV-seronegative.

The chain recombines TRBV5-4 with TRBJ1-2; TRBD1 is a possible D gene (6 bases). Deletions cut 0 bases from V and 4 bases from J, with 7 bases between. Germline V gives CDR1 SGHNT, CDR2 YYREEE (reference sequence). The CDR3 spans 13 residues. The CDR3: CASSLGGPYGYTF. The CDR3 nucleotides are TGTGCCAGCAGCTTGGGGGGGCCCTATGGCTACACCTTC.

The chain couples TRBV15 to TRBJ2-7, with 8 bases matching TRBD1. Germline values: CDR1 LNHNV, CDR2 YYDKDF (reference sequence). The J segment lost 6 bases and the V segment lost 5 bases, leaving 6 bases of the junction unmatched. The CDR3 totals 13 residues. The CDR3 here is CATSEDRVAEQYF. The DNA of the CDR3 is TGTGCCACCAGCGAGGACAGGGTAGCCGAGCAGTACTTC. The full variable domain, with the rest looked up from reference TRBV15 and TRBJ2-7, is DAMVIQNPRYQVTQFGKPVTLSCSQTLNHNVMYWYQQKSSQAPKLLFHYYDKDFNNEADTPDNFQSRRPNTSFCFLDIRSPGLGDTAMYLCATSEDRVAEQYFGPGTRLTVT.

The gene calls are TRBV7-2 and TRBJ2-5; D remains unclear. V gave up 5 bases and J gave up 5 bases, with 6 bases separating them. The CDR3 is 11 amino acids. Looked up from germline, CDR1 is SGHTA and CDR2 is FQGNSA. The CDR3 DNA reads TGTGCCAGCAGCCAACGGGAGACCCAGTACTTC. Translating it yields CASSQRETQYF.

The chain combines TRBV30 with TRBJ2-5; 8 bases line up with TRBD2. TRBJ2-7 matches the DNA end more closely, so the J call is doubtful. This CDR3 has 14 amino acids. Germline loops: CDR1 GTSNPN, CDR2 SVGIG (reference sequence). The CDR3 loop reads CAWGFSGMGYEQYF. CDR3 nucleotide sequence: TGTGCCTGGGGTTTTAGCGGGATGGGATACGAGCAGTACTTC.

The chain uses TRBV4-1 and TRBJ2-4, with 9 bases identical to TRBD1. Trimming took 0 bases from V and 1 from J; bases not matched to a gene: 7. The CDR3 length is 18 residues. Germline V gives CDR1 MGHRA, CDR2 YSYEKL. CDR3 region: CASSQETGGKRAKNIQYF. The CDR3 nucleotides are TGCGCCAGCAGCCAAGAGACAGGGGGTAAAAGGGCCAAAAACATTCAGTACTTC.

The rearrangement uses TRBV7-3 and TRBJ2-5, with a possible D match to TRBD1 (7 bases). The ends were cut back, 0 bases at V and 7 bases at J, with 12 bases in the middle. The CDR3 extends over 14 amino acids. The V gene's germline CDR1 is SGHTA and CDR2 FQGTGA. CDR3 sequence reads: CASSLTAQGGTQYF. CDR3 nucleotide sequence: TGTGCCAGCAGCTTAACGGCCCAGGGGGGGACCCAGTACTTC.

This clone was detected a few times. CDR3 sequence reads: CASSVLAGGPEQFF. The CDR3 DNA reads as TGTGCCAGCAGTGTTCTAGCGGGGGGGCCGGAACAGTTCTTC. This chain uses TRBV6-4 with TRBJ2-1; TRBD2 matches 12 bases. The CDR3 spans 14 residues. Germline V gene lookup returns CDR1 MRHNA and CDR2 SNTAGT. Trimming took 4 bases from V and 13 from J; bases not matched to a gene: 8.

This clone was detected once. This rearrangement joins TRBV10-2 to TRBJ2-1; TRBD2 agrees at 11 bases. Trimming cost V 5 bases and J 6 bases; bases outside gene matches: 3. This CDR3 spans 14 amino acids. Germline CDR1 is WSHSY and CDR2 is SAAADI. The CDR3 nucleotides are TGCGCCAGCAGTAAGGGGACTAGCGGCAATGAGCAGTTCTTC. Translated: CASSKGTSGNEQFF.

The V gene is TRBV29-1, the J gene TRBJ1-2; 7 bases are shared with TRBD1. The CDR3 is made up of 16 amino acids. With 6 bases clipped from V and 3 bases from J, the junction kept 16 bases outside the gene matches. Germline CDR1 and CDR2: SQVTM and ANQGSEA. CDR3 sequence reads: CSVAMWRGLGDYGYTF. In DNA form, the CDR3 reads TGCAGCGTAGCAATGTGGAGGGGGCTTGGGGACTATGGCTACACCTTC.

V and J are TRBV5-4 and TRBJ2-1; 9 bases line up with TRBD2. The germline CDR1 and CDR2 sequences are SGHNT and YYREEE (reference sequence). The CDR3 extends over 15 amino acids. Unmatched junction bases numbered 8, after V lost 4 bases and J lost 6 bases. The CDR3 DNA reads TGTGCCAGCAGCAAACCGGGACTAGCCCCCAATGAGCAGTTCTTC. It is translated as CASSKPGLAPNEQFF. Variable domain in full (rest from reference TRBV5-4 and TRBJ2-1): ETGVTQSPTHLIKTRGQQVTLRCSSQSGHNTVSWYQQALGQGPQFIFQYYREEENGRGNFPPRFSGLQFPNYSSELNVNALELDDSALYLCASSKPGLAPNEQFFGPGTRLTVL.

Regarding this clone: The junction differs from germline at one of its ends, possibly a read error. The J gene is TRBJ1-4, the V gene TRBV7-9, with D perhaps TRBD1 (5 bases). CDR1 is SEHNR and CDR2 is FQNEAQ in the germline V gene (reference sequence). This CDR3 spans 17 amino acids. The CDR3 loop is CSSSLYTLGGTNEKLFF. The CDR3 nucleotides are TGTTCCAGCAGCTTATACACACTGGGCGGGACGAATGAAAAACTGTTTTTT.

This clone appeared a few times. The rearrangement uses TRBV18 and TRBJ1-4; 9 nucleotides align to TRBD1. The CDR3 runs 16 residues. The junction had 0 bases not matched to a gene; V was cut back by 0 bases and J by 1 base. The germline gives CDR1 KGHSH, CDR2 LQKENI. CDR3 sequence reads: CASSPPTGGTNEKLFF. The CDR3 DNA sequence: TGTGCCAGCTCACCACCGACAGGGGGAACTAATGAAAAACTGTTTTTT.

The chain employs TRBV18 and TRBJ2-7; 10 bases fit TRBD1. This CDR3 has 14 residues. Trimming took 4 bases from V and 6 from J; bases not matched to a gene: 6. From germline, CDR1 is KGHSH and CDR2 LQKENI. The CDR3 loop reads CASSRVDRGSEQYF. DNA for the CDR3: TGTGCCAGCTCACGCGTGGACAGGGGGAGCGAGCAGTACTTC.

This clone has only a few counts. The V and J genes are TRBV5-1 and TRBJ2-7; 8 bases map to TRBD1. The CDR3 is made up of 13 amino acids. Germline V lookup: CDR1 SGHRS, CDR2 YFSETQ. V dropped 4 bases and J dropped 3; count of bases not matched to a gene: 3. CDR3 in DNA: TGCGCCAGCAGCGATGGACAGGGCTACGAGCAGTACTTC. Protein sequence: CASSDGQGYEQYF.

This clone was detected only a few times. For the CDR3, the DNA is TGCGCCAGCAGTTTAAGTAGCACCGGGGAGCTGTTTTTT. Protein product: CASSLSSTGELFF. The chain couples TRBV23-1 to TRBJ2-2; D not certain. TRBV23-1 is sorted into the ORF group, with uncertain function. The CDR3 runs to 13 residues. Trimming took 5 bases from V and 4 from J, leaving 8 bases between them.

This chain links TRBV11-2 with TRBJ2-3; D may be TRBD1 (6 bases). V was pared by 3 bases and J by 2 bases, with 24 bases between. There are 19 residues in the CDR3. CDR1 is SGHAT, CDR2 FQNNGV, per germline. The DNA for the CDR3 is TGTGCCAGCAGCTTCCAGGGGTTGGGCCGAAAAAGTGCCACAGATACGCAGTATTTT. Protein product: CASSFQGLGRKSATDTQYF.

This chain joins TRBV19 and TRBJ1-4; no definite D call. Germline-derived CDR1 and CDR2 are LNHDA and SQIVND (reference sequence). V was pared by 0 bases and J by 11 bases, with 13 bases between. The CDR3 has 14 residues. The CDR3 sequence: CASSIDRGGGKLFF. In DNA, the CDR3 is TGTGCCAGTAGTATAGACCGTGGAGGAGGGAAACTGTTTTTT.

The chain carries TRBV6-5 and TRBJ1-2; a weak D match, TRBD1 (5 bases). The CDR3 totals 15 residues. Germline V lookup: CDR1 MNHEY, CDR2 SVGAGI. V lost 7 bases to trimming and J lost 6 bases, with 21 bases between them. CDR3 in DNA: TGTGCCAGCATAAGGGCCGGGGGGGAAGGCCATGGCTACACCTTC. Residues: CASIRAGGEGHGYTF.

In this sample, this clone turned up once. The chain uses TRBV20-1 and TRBJ1-2; D unclear. CDR1 DFQATT and CDR2 SNEGSKA come from the germline V gene (reference sequence). The CDR3 runs to 11 residues. The germline V and J ends were trimmed by 3 bases and 2 bases, with 4 bases remaining between them. This CDR3 is CSASQNYGYTF. In nucleotides, the CDR3 is TGCAGTGCTAGTCAGAACTATGGCTACACCTTC.

CDR3 in DNA: TGTGCCAGCAGTTTAGTCCCGGCGGGTTCGAGTGAGCAGTACTTC. Its protein product is CASSLVPAGSSEQYF. The gene calls are TRBV28 and TRBJ2-7, with a weak D call TRBD2 (5 bases). CDR1 is MDHEN, CDR2 SYDVKM, per germline. Trimming pared 2 bases from V and 7 bases from J, leaving 18 bases between. The CDR3 sequence is 15 residues long.

This clone appeared once. The rearrangement uses TRBV7-9 and TRBJ2-5, with D possibly matching TRBD2 (5 bases). This CDR3 region has 14 residues. V lost 7 bases and J 5 bases, leaving 17 bases between the germline ends. Germline values: CDR1 SEHNR, CDR2 FQNEAQ (reference sequence). This chain's CDR3 is CASTTGWARETQYF. In nucleotides, the CDR3 is TGTGCCAGCACCACGGGGTGGGCGCGGGAGACCCAGTACTTC.

This chain connects TRBV10-3 to TRBJ2-5; D perhaps matches TRBD1 (6 bases). The end of the DNA fits TRBJ2-7 better, so the J call may be wrong. The length of the CDR3 is 15 residues. CDR1 ENHRY and CDR2 SYGVKD come from the germline V gene. The CDR3 nucleotides read TGTGCCATCAGGGAGGACAGAGGGGGTTTAGACGAGCAGTACTTC. Amino acid sequence: CAIREDRGGLDEQYF.

The genes are TRBV27 and TRBJ2-5, with 9 nucleotides matching TRBD2. Trimming took 2 bases from V and 4 from J; bases not matched to a gene: 5. This CDR3 spans 15 amino acids. CDR1 is MNHEY, CDR2 SMNVEV, per germline (reference sequence). The CDR3 nucleotides read TGTGCCAGCAGTTTAGGGCGGGGGGGCGCAGAGACCCAGTACTTC. It translates to CASSLGRGGAETQYF.

The chain couples TRBV9 to TRBJ2-1; TRBD2 agrees at 13 bases. The CDR3 is 20 amino acids. The germline gives CDR1 SGDLS, CDR2 YYNGEE. V was pared by 4 bases and J by 0 bases, with 13 bases of the junction left unmatched. CDR3 protein: CASSKGTSGRADGSYNEQFF. DNA for the CDR3: TGTGCCAGCAGCAAAGGTACTAGCGGGAGGGCCGATGGCTCCTACAATGAGCAGTTCTTC.

CDR3 sequence: CASSPTGSRETQYF. In DNA form, the CDR3 reads TGCGCCAGCAGCCCCACCGGGTCTCGGGAGACCCAGTACTTC. The genes are TRBV5-1 and TRBJ2-5, with unresolved D. Germline CDR1 is SGHRS and CDR2 is YFSETQ. The germline V and J ends were trimmed by 4 bases and 5 bases, with 15 bases remaining between them. This CDR3 has 14 amino acids.

V and J are TRBV29-1 and TRBJ1-5; 7 nucleotides match TRBD1. Germline V gene data show CDR1 as SQVTM and CDR2 as ANQGSEA. The CDR3 spans 14 residues. V lost 4 bases, J lost 5 bases, and 8 bases stayed unmatched. CDR3 in amino acids: CSVGLGGADQPQHF. The CDR3 DNA sequence: TGCAGCGTTGGACTAGGGGGCGCGGATCAGCCCCAGCATTTT.

V is TRBV6-1 and J is TRBJ2-2; D is perhaps TRBD1 (5 bases). The CDR3 runs to 14 residues. CDR1 and CDR2 from the germline V gene are MNHNS and SASEGT. Trimming removed 4 bases at V and 6 bases at J, with 12 bases between. CDR3 nucleotide sequence: TGTGCCAGCAGTGTCAAGGGGATCCCCGGGGAGCTGTTTTTT. Encoded protein: CASSVKGIPGELFF.